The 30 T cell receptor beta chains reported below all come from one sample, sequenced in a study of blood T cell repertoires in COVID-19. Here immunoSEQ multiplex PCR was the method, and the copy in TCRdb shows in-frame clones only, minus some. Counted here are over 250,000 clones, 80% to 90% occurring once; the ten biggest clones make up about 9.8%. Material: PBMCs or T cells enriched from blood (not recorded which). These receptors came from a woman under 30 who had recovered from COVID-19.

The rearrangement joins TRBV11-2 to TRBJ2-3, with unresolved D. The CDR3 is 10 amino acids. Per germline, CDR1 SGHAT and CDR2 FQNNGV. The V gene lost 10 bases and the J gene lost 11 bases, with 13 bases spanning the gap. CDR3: CATHYDGQYF. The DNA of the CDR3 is TGTGCCACCCACTACGACGGGCAGTATTTT.

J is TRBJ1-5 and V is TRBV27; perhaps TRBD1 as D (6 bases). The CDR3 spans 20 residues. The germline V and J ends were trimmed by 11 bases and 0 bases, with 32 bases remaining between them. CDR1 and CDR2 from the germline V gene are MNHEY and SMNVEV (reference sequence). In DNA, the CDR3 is TGTGCCCCAGAAGATGGACAGAGACCCAAAATCTTCTATAGCAATCAGCCCCAGCATTTT. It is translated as CAPEDGQRPKIFYSNQPQHF.

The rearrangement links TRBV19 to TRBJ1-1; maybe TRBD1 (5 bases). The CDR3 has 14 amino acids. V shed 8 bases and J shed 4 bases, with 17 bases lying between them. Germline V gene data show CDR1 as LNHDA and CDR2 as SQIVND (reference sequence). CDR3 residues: CASSRAGVGTEAFF. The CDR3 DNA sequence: TGTGCCAGTTCTAGGGCGGGGGTTGGCACTGAAGCTTTCTTT.

CDR3 amino acids: CASSLASGYPREQYF. CDR3 in DNA: TGTGCCAGCAGCTTGGCTTCGGGATACCCTCGGGAGCAGTACTTC. The chain recombines TRBV7-2 with TRBJ2-7; D may be TRBD2 (5 bases). The CDR3 totals 15 residues. Germline lookup yields CDR1 SGHTA and CDR2 FQGNSA. Trimming cost V 3 bases and J 7 bases, with 19 bases left between them.

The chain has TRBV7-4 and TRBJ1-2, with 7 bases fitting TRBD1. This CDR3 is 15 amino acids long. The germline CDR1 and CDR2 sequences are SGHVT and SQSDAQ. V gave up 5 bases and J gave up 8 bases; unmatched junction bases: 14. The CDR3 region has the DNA TGTGCCAGCAGCGCCAGCCAGGGGGTTCCTGGGGGCTACACCTTC. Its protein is CASSASQGVPGGYTF.

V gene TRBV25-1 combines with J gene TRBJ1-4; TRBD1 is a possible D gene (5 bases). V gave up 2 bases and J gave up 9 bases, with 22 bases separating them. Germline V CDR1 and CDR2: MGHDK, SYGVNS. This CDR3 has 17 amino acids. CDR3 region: CASSEQGVKLAGQKLFF. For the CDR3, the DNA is TGTGCCAGCAGTGAACAGGGTGTTAAGCTTGCCGGGCAAAAACTGTTTTTT.

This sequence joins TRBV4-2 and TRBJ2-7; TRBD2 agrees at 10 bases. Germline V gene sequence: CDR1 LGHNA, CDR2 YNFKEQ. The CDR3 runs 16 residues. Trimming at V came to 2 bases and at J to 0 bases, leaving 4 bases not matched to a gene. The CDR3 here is CASSQRLAGDSYEQYF. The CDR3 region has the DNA TGTGCCAGCAGCCAAAGGCTAGCGGGGGACTCCTACGAGCAGTACTTC.

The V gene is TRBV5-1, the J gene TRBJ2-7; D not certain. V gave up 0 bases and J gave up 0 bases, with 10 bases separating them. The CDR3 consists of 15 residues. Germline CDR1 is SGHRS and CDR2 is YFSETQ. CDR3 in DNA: TGCGCCAGCAGCTTGGAAGGTACTATCTCCTACGAGCAGTACTTC. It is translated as CASSLEGTISYEQYF.

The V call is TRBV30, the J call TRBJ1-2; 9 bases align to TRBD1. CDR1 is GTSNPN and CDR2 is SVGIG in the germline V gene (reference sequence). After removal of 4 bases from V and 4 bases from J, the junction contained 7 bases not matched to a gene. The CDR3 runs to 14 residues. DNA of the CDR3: TGTGCCTGGATTCGGGACAGGGACACCTATGGCTACACCTTC. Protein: CAWIRDRDTYGYTF.

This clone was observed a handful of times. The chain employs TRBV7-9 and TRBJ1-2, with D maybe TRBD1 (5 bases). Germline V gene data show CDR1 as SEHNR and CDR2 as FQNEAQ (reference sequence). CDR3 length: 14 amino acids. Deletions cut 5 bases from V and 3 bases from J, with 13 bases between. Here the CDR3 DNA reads TGTGCCAGCAGCCAGCGAGACAGCTACTATGGCTACACCTTC. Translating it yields CASSQRDSYYGYTF.

CDR3 in DNA: TGTGCCAGTAGTATTTCAGGGGTTCCCCAGCCCCAGCATTTT. This translates into CASSISGVPQPQHF. The chain recombines TRBV19 with TRBJ1-5, with D tentatively TRBD1 (6 bases). V lost 3 bases and J lost 7, with 13 bases in between. Germline-derived CDR1 and CDR2 are LNHDA and SQIVND (reference sequence). The CDR3 length is 14 residues.

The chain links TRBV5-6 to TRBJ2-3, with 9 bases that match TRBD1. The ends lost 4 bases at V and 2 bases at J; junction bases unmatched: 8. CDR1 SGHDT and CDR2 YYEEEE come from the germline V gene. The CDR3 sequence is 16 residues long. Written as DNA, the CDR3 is TGTGCCAGCAGCATCCGGGACAGGGAGTACACAGATACGCAGTATTTT. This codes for CASSIRDREYTDTQYF.

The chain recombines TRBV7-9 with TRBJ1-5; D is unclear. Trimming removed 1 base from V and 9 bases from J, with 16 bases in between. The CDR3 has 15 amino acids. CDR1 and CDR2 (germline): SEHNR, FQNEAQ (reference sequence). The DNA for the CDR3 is TGTGCCAGCAGCTTAGTTCTCTCAGATTCGGGGCCCCAGCATTTT. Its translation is CASSLVLSDSGPQHF. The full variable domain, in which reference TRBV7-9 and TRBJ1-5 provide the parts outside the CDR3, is DTGVSQNPRHKITKRGQNVTFRCDPISEHNRLYWYRQTLGQGPEFLTYFQNEAQLEKSRLLSDRFSAERPKGSFSTLEIQRTEQGDSAMYLCASSLVLSDSGPQHFGDGTRLSIL.

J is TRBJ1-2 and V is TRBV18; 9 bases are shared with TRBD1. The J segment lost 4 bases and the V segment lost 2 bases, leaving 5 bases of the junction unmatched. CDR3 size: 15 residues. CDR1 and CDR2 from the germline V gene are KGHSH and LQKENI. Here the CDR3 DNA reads TGTGCCAGCTCACCAGCAGGACAGGGGAGCTATGGCTACACCTTC. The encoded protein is CASSPAGQGSYGYTF.

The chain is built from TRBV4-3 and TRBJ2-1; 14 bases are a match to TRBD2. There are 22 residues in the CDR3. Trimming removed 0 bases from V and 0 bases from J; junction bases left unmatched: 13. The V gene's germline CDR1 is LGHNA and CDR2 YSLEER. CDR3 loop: CASSQERAVGLAGVGSYNEQFF. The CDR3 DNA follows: TGCGCCAGCAGCCAAGAGAGGGCTGTGGGACTAGCGGGAGTTGGCTCCTACAATGAGCAGTTCTTC.

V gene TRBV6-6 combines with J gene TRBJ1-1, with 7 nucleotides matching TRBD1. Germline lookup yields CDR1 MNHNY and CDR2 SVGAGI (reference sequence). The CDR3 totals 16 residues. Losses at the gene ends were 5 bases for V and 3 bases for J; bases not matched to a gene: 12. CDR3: CASSRQTGRVDTEAFF. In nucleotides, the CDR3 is TGTGCCAGCAGTCGACAGACAGGGCGGGTGGACACTGAAGCTTTCTTT.

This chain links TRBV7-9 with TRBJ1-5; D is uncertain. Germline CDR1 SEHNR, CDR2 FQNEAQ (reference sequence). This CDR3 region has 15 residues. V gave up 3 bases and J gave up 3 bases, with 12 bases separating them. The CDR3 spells CASSLETEVNQPQHF. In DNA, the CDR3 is TGTGCCAGCAGCTTGGAAACGGAGGTCAATCAGCCCCAGCATTTT.

CDR3 in amino acids: CSVRRQASYEQYF. The DNA of the CDR3 is TGCAGCGTCCGTAGACAGGCGTCCTACGAGCAGTACTTC. J is TRBJ2-7 and V is TRBV29-1; D perhaps matches TRBD1 (6 bases). CDR3 length: 13 amino acids. V was shortened by 6 bases and J by 1 base, with 13 bases between the two germline ends. CDR1 is SQVTM and CDR2 is ANQGSEA in the germline V gene.

DNA of the CDR3: TGTGCCAGCAGTTCCTTGGACAGGGGGAATATGAATACGCAGTATTTT. The encoded protein is CASSSLDRGNMNTQYF. The J gene is TRBJ2-3, the V gene TRBV6-5; 10 bases agree with TRBD1. From germline, CDR1 is MNHEY and CDR2 SVGAGI. V gave up 4 bases and J gave up 7 bases; unmatched junction bases: 11. The CDR3 spans 16 residues.

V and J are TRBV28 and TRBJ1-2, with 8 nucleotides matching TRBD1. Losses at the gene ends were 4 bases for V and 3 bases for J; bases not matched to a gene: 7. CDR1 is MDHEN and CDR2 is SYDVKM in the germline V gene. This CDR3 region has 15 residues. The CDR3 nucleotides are TGTGCCAGCAGTTCAATCACGACAGGGGACTATGGCTACACCTTC. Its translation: CASSSITTGDYGYTF.

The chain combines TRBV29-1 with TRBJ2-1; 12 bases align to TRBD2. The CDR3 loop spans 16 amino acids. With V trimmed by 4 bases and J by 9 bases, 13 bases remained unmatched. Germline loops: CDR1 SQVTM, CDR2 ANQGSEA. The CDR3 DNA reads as TGCAGCGTTGTGGTGACTAGCGGGGGAAGTTCCGTTGAGCAGTTCTTC. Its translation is CSVVVTSGGSSVEQFF.

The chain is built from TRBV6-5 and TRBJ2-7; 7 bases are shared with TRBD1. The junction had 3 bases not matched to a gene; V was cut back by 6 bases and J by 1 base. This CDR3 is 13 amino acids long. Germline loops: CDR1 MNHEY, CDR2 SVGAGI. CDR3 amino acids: CASRPGQSYEQYF. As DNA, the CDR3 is TGTGCCAGCAGACCGGGACAGTCCTACGAGCAGTACTTC.

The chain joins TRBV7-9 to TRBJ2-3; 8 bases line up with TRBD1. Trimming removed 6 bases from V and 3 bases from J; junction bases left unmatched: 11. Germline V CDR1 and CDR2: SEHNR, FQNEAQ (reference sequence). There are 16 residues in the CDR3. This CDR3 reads CASRSNLRGPTDTQYF. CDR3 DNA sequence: TGTGCCAGCAGATCTAACCTCAGGGGGCCAACAGATACGCAGTATTTT.

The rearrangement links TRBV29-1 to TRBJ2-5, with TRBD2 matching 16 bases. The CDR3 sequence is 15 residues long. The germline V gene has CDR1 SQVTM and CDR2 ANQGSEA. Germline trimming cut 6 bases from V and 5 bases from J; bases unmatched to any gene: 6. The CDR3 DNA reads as TGCAGCGTGGGACTAGCGGGAGGGCCCGGGGAGACCCAGTACTTC. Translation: CSVGLAGGPGETQYF.

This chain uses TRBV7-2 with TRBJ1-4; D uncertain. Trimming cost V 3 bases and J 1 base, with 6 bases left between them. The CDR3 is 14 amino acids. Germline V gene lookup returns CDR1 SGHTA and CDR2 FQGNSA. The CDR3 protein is CASSFSVTNEKLFF. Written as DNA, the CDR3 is TGTGCCAGCAGCTTTTCAGTAACTAATGAAAAACTGTTTTTT.

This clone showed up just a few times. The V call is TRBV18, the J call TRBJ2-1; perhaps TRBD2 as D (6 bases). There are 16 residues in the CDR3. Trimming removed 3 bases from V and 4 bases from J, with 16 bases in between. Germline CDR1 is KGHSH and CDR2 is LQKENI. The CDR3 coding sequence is TGTGCCAGCTCACCTCCGGGACTGGGAACTTACAATGAGCAGTTCTTC. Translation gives CASSPPGLGTYNEQFF.

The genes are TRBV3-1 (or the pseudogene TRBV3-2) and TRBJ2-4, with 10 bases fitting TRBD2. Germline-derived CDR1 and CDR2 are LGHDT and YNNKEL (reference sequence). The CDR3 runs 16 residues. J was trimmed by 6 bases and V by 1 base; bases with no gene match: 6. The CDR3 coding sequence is TGTGCCAGCAGCCAAGTAGTGGCTAGCGGGAGAAACATTCAGTACTTC. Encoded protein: CASSQVVASGRNIQYF.

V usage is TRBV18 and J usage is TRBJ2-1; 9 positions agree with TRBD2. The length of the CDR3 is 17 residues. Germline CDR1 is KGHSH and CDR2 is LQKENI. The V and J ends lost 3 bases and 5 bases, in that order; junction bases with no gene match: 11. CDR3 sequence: CASSPRGGGAVDNEQFF. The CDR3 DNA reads TGTGCCAGCTCACCCAGGGGCGGGGGGGCCGTCGACAATGAGCAGTTCTTC.

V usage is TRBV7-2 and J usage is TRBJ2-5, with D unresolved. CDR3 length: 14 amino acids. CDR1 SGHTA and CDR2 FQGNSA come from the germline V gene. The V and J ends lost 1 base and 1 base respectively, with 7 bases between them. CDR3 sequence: CASSLVRAQETQYF. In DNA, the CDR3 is TGTGCCAGCAGCTTAGTACGAGCCCAAGAGACCCAGTACTTC.

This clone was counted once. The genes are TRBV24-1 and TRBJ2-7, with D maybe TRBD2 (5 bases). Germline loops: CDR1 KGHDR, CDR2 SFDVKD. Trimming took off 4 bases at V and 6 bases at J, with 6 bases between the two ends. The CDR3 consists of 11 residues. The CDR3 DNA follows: TGTGCCACCAGTGACCGGGGCGAGCAGTACTTC. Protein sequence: CATSDRGEQYF.